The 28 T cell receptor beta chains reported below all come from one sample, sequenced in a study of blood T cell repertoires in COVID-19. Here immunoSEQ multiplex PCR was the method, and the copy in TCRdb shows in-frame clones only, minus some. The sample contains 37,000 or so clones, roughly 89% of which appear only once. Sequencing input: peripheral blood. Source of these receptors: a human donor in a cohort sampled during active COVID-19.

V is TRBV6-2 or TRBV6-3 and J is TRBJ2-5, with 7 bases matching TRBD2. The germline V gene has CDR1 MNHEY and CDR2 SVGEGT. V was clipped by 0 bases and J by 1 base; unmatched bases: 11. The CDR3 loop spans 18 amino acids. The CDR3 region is CASSYSRDPGGPQETQYF. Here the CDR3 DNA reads TGTGCCAGCAGTTACTCCCGCGATCCGGGAGGTCCCCAAGAGACCCAGTACTTC.

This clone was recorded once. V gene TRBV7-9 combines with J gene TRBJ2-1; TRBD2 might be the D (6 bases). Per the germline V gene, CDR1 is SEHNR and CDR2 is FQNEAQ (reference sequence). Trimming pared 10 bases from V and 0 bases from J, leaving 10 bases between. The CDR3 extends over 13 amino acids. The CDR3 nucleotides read TGTGCCACAGCGGGTTCCTCCTACAATGAGCAGTTCTTC. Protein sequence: CATAGSSYNEQFF. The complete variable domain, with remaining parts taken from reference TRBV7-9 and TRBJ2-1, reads DTGVSQNPRHKITKRGQNVTFRCDPISEHNRLYWYRQTLGQGPEFLTYFQNEAQLEKSRLLSDRFSAERPKGSFSTLEIQRTEQGDSAMYLCATAGSSYNEQFFGPGTRLTVL.

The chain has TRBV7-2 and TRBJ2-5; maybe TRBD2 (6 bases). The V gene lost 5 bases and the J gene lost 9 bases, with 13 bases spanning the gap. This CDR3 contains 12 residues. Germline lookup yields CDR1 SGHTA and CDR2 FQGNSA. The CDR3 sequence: CASSRLVYPQYF. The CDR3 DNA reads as TGTGCCAGCAGCCGACTAGTTTACCCCCAGTACTTC.

CDR3 nucleotide sequence: TGTGCCAGCAGCCCCCGAGACAGATATGGCTACACCTTC. Its translation is CASSPRDRYGYTF. This chain links TRBV7-2 with TRBJ1-2; possible D gene TRBD1, 5 bases. Per germline, CDR1 SGHTA and CDR2 FQGNSA. The CDR3 is made up of 13 amino acids. Trimming stripped 5 bases from V and 5 bases from J, with 12 bases between. Drawing the rest from reference TRBV7-2 and TRBJ1-2, the complete variable domain is GAGVSQSPSNKVTEKGKDVELRCDPISGHTALYWYRQSLGQGLEFLIYFQGNSAPDKSGLPSDRFSAERTGGSVSTLTIQRTQQEDSAVYLCASSPRDRYGYTFGSGTRLTVV.

CDR3 nucleotide sequence: TGCGCCAGCAGCCTGGGGGGCGGACGGGCTGAAGCTTTCTTT. Translating it yields CASSLGGGRAEAFF. The chain employs TRBV5-1 and TRBJ1-1; D is perhaps TRBD1 (6 bases). V lost 4 bases and J 6 bases, leaving 16 bases between the germline ends. In germline, CDR1 is SGHRS, CDR2 YFSETQ. The CDR3 is 14 residues long.

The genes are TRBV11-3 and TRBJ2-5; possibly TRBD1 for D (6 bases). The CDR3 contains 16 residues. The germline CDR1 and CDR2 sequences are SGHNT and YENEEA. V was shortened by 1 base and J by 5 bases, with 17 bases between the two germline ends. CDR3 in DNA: TGTGCCAGCAGCTTAGGGGCAGGGGCCCAAGGGGAGACCCAGTACTTC. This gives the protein CASSLGAGAQGETQYF.

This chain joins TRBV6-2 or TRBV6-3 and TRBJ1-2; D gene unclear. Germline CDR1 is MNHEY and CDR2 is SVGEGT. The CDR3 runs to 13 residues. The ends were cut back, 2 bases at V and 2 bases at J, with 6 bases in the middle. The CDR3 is CASSYGQNYGYTF. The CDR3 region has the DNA TGTGCCAGCAGTTACGGGCAGAACTATGGCTACACCTTC.

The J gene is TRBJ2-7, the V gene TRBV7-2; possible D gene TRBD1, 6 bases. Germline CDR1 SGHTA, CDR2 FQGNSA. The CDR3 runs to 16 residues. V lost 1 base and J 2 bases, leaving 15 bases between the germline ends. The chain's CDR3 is CASSLGRAGVPYEQYF. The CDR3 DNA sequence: TGTGCCAGCAGCTTAGGCCGGGCAGGGGTCCCCTACGAGCAGTACTTC.

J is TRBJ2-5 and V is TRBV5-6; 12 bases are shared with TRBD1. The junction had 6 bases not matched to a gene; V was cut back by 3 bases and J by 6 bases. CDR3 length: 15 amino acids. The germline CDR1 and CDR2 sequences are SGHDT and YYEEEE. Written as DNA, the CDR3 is TGTGCCAGCAGCTCTCCGGGACAGGGGGCTCAGACCCAGTACTTC. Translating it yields CASSSPGQGAQTQYF.

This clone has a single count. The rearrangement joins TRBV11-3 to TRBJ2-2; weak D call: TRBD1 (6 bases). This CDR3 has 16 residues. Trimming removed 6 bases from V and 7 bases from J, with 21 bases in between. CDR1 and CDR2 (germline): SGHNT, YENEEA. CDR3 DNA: TGTGCCAGCAGTCAAAACCCCCTACAGGGCGGCGGGGAGCTGTTTTTT. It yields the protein CASSQNPLQGGGELFF.

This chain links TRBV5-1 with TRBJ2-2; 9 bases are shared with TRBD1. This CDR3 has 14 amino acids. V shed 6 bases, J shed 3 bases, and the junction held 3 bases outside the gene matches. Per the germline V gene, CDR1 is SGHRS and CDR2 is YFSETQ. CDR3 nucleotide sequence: TGCGCCAGCACCCGGACAGGGGACACCGGGGAGCTGTTTTTT. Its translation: CASTRTGDTGELFF.

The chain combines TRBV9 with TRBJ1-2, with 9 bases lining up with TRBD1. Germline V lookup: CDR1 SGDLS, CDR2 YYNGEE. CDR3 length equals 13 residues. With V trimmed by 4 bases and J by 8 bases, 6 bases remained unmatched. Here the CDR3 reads CASSPRTGDGYTF. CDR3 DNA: TGTGCCAGCAGCCCCCGGACAGGGGACGGCTACACCTTC.

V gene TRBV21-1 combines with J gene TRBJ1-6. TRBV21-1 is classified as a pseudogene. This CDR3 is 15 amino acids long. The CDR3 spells CASSKDPRLLRPLHF. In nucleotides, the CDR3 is TGTGCCAGCAGCAAAGACCCCCGGTTATTGCGGCCCCTCCACTTT.

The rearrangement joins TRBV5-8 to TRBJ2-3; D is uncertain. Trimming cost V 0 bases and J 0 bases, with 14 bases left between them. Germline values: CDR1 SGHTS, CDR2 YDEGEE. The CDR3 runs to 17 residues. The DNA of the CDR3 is TGTGCCAGCAGCTTGGCCGCGAGGCATTTCAGCACAGATACGCAGTATTTT. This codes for CASSLAARHFSTDTQYF.

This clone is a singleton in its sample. DNA of the CDR3: TGCGCCAGCAGCTCGGGGACAGGGGTCGGCTACACCTTC. Translated: CASSSGTGVGYTF. The V and J genes are TRBV5-1 and TRBJ1-2; TRBD1 aligns across 10 bases. The CDR3 runs 13 residues. V trimming: 3 bases; J trimming: 8 bases; junction bases outside the gene matches: 4. Germline V gene data show CDR1 as SGHRS and CDR2 as YFSETQ.

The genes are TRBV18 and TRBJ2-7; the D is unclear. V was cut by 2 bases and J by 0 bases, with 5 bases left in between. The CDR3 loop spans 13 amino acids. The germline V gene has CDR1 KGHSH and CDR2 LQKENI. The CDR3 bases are TGTGCCAGCTCACCAGCAGGCTCCTACGAGCAGTACTTC. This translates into CASSPAGSYEQYF.

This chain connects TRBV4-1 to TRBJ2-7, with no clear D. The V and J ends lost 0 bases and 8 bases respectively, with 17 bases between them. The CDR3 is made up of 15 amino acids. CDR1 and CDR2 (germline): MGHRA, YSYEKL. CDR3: CASSQEAPIPTKQYF. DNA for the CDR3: TGCGCCAGCAGCCAAGAAGCGCCTATTCCTACGAAGCAGTACTTC.

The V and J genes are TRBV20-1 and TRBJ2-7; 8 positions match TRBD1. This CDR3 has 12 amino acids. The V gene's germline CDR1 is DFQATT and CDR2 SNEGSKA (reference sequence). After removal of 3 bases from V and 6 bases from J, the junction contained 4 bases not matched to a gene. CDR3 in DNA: TGCAGTGCTAGTACACAGGGGGTCGAGCAGTACTTC. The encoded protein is CSASTQGVEQYF.

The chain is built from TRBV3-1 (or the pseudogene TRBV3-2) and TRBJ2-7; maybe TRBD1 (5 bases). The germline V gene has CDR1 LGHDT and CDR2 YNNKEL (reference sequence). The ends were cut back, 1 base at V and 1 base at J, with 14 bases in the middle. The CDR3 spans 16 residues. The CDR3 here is CASSQGPIGQSYEQYF. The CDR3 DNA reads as TGTGCCAGCAGCCAAGGGCCCATTGGACAATCCTACGAGCAGTACTTC.

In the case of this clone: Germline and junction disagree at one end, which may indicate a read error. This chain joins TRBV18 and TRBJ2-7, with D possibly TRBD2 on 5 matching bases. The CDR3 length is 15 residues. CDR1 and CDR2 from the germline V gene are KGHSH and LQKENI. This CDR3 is CASSPPSRGSSEQYF. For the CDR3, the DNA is TGTGCCAGCTCACCACCGTCCCGGGGATCCTCCGAGCAGTACTTC.

The CDR3: CASSLLGTGGEKLFF. CDR3 nucleotide sequence: TGCGCCAGCAGCTTGTTGGGGACAGGGGGTGAAAAACTGTTTTTT. This chain links TRBV5-1 with TRBJ1-4, with 11 bases aligning to TRBD1. Germline loops: CDR1 SGHRS, CDR2 YFSETQ. The CDR3 extends over 15 amino acids. Trimming removed 1 base from V and 7 bases from J; junction bases left unmatched: 3.

For the CDR3, the DNA is TGTGCCACCAGCAGAGGGGACAGGCCTCCCGGGGAGCTGTTTTTT. Translated, it gives CATSRGDRPPGELFF. This chain connects TRBV15 to TRBJ2-2, with 8 bases aligning to TRBD1. The CDR3 consists of 15 residues. The V and J ends lost 1 base and 6 bases, in that order; junction bases with no gene match: 4. Germline CDR1 is LNHNV and CDR2 is YYDKDF (reference sequence).

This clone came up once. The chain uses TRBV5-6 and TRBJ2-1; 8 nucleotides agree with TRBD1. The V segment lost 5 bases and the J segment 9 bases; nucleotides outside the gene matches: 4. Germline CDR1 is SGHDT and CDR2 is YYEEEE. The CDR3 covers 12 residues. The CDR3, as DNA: TGTGCCAGCAGTTATACAGGGGGTGAGCAGTTCTTC. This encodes CASSYTGGEQFF.

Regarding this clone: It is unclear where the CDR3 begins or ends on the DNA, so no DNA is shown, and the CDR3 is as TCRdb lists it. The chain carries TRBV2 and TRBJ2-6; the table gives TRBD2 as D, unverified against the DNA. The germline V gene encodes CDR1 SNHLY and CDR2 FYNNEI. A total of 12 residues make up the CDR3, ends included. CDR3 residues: CASTFGANVLTF.

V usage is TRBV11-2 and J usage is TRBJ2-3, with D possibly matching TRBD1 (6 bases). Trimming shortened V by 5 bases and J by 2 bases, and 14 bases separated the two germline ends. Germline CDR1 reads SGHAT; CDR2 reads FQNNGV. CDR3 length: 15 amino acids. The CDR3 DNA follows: TGTGCCAGCAGCATTGACAGGCCCGCCACAGATACGCAGTATTTT. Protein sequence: CASSIDRPATDTQYF.

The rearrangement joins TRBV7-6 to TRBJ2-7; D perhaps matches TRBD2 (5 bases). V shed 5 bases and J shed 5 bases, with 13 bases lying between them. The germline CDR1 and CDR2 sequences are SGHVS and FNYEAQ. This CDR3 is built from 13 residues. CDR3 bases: TGTGCCAGCAGCCCCCTCGGGGTCCACGAGCAGTACTTC. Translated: CASSPLGVHEQYF.

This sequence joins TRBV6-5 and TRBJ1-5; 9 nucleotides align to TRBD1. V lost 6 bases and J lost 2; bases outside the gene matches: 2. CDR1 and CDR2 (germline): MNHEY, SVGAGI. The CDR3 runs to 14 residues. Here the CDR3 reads CASRGQGGNQPQHF. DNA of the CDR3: TGTGCCAGCAGGGGACAGGGTGGCAATCAGCCCCAGCATTTT.

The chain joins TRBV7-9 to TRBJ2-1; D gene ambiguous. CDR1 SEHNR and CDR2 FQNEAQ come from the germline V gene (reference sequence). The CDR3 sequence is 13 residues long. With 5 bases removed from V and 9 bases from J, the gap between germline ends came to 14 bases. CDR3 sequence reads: CASSPPSEAEQFF. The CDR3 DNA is TGTGCCAGCAGCCCGCCCAGTGAGGCTGAGCAGTTCTTC.